These 17 T cell receptor beta chains were sequenced from one sample in a study of T-cell memory formation after mild COVID-19. TCRdb re-derived calls from the 5' RACE reads in MiXCR, one entry per CDR3 protein. The data hold just over 350,000 distinct CDR3 sequences, with approximately 15% observed a single time. Material for sequencing was PBMCs or a T cell subset sorted from them (not recorded which). The receptors come from a man younger than 35 who had mild COVID-19 (a few samples of this study predate the infection). Cell type and time point are not known.

The chain combines TRBV20-1 with TRBJ1-6, with a possible D match to TRBD1 (6 bases). The CDR3 sequence is 13 residues long. The germline V and J ends were trimmed by 7 bases and 8 bases, with 15 bases remaining between them. Germline CDR1 and CDR2: DFQATT and SNEGSKA (reference sequence). CDR3 in amino acids: CSGSGRGYSPLHF. DNA of the CDR3: TGCAGTGGATCTGGCAGGGGTTATTCACCCCTCCACTTT.

The CDR3 region is CAGYGYTF. CDR3 bases: TGTGCCGGCTATGGCTACACCTTC. The rearrangement joins TRBV6-2 or TRBV6-3 to TRBJ1-2; the D is unclear. The CDR3 extends over 8 amino acids. The V and J ends lost 11 bases and 4 bases respectively, with 2 bases between them. Germline CDR1 is MNHEY and CDR2 is SVGEGT.

CDR3 nucleotides: TGTGCCAGCAGTTCTTGGGGCGGTGGGGCCAACGTCCTGACTTTC. Its translation: CASSSWGGGANVLTF. This rearrangement joins TRBV28 to TRBJ2-6; tentatively, D is TRBD1 (5 bases). The germline CDR1 and CDR2 sequences are MDHEN and SYDVKM. The CDR3 length is 15 residues. V was trimmed by 4 bases and J by 3 bases, leaving 10 bases between them. The whole variable domain, filled in from reference TRBV28 and TRBJ2-6, reads DVKVTQSSRYLVKRTGEKVFLECVQDMDHENMFWYRQDPGLGLRLIYFSYDVKMKEKGDIPEGYSVSREKKERFSLILESASTNQTSMYLCASSSWGGGANVLTFGAGSRLTVL.

The table lists this clonotype with a few counts. The V call is TRBV6-4, the J call TRBJ2-3; 7 bases map to TRBD1. The length of the CDR3 is 15 residues. Germline-derived CDR1 and CDR2 are MRHNA and SNTAGT. J lost 9 bases, V lost 0 bases, and 9 bases had no gene match. For the CDR3, the DNA is TGTGCCAGCAGTGACTCCCCTCTTCCGGGACAGACGCAGTATTTT. Its protein product is CASSDSPLPGQTQYF.

The rearrangement links TRBV9 to TRBJ1-2, with a tentative D call TRBD1 (5 bases). Germline V gene lookup returns CDR1 SGDLS and CDR2 YYNGEE. V lost 0 bases and J lost 2, with 8 bases in between. CDR3 length equals 14 residues. In DNA, the CDR3 is TGTGCCAGCAGCGTAGCAGGGCAGAACTATGGCTACACCTTC. Amino acid sequence: CASSVAGQNYGYTF.

The rearrangement joins TRBV20-1 to TRBJ1-6; 8 nucleotides line up with TRBD1. Trimming at V came to 0 bases and at J to 8 bases, leaving 9 bases not matched to a gene. Looked up from germline, CDR1 is DFQATT and CDR2 is SNEGSKA (reference sequence). This CDR3 has 16 amino acids. Written as DNA, the CDR3 is TGCAGTGCTAGAGACAGACCGGGACAGGACTATTCACCCCTCCACTTT. Protein product: CSARDRPGQDYSPLHF.

The chain uses TRBV6-2 or TRBV6-3 and TRBJ2-5; 10 bases line up with TRBD2. The V and J ends lost 4 bases and 5 bases, in that order; junction bases with no gene match: 10. The V gene's germline CDR1 is MNHEY and CDR2 SVGEGT. CDR3 length: 16 residues. This CDR3 reads CASSSVFSGGRETQYF. CDR3 bases: TGTGCCAGCAGTTCGGTCTTTAGCGGGGGGCGGGAGACCCAGTACTTC.

The CDR3 coding sequence is TGTGCCATCAGTGAGTCGGGACAGGGGGCGCCGTACGAGCAGTACGTC. This translates into CAISESGQGAPYEQYV. The J gene is TRBJ2-7, the V gene TRBV10-3, with 12 bases that match TRBD1. The trim removed 0 bases at V and 4 bases at J, leaving 4 bases unmatched. This CDR3 comprises 16 residues. Germline CDR1 and CDR2: ENHRY and SYGVKD.

Ten or more counts support this clonotype. The V call is TRBV29-1, the J call TRBJ1-3, with D perhaps matching TRBD1 (5 bases). The CDR3 extends over 14 amino acids. Trimming stripped 4 bases from V and 4 bases from J, with 14 bases between. Germline V gives CDR1 SQVTM, CDR2 ANQGSEA. The CDR3 nucleotides are TGCAGCGTTGCAGACCCAGGGCAAGGAAACACCATATATTTT. Translating it yields CSVADPGQGNTIYF.

V usage is TRBV7-2 and J usage is TRBJ1-4; D gene ambiguous. V was pared by 1 base and J by 8 bases, with 5 bases between. Germline V gives CDR1 SGHTA, CDR2 FQGNSA. The length of the CDR3 is 12 residues. This chain's CDR3 is CASSLEREKLFF. CDR3 in DNA: TGTGCCAGCAGCTTAGAAAGGGAAAAACTGTTTTTT. Full variable domain (missing parts from reference TRBV7-2 and TRBJ1-4): GAGVSQSPSNKVTEKGKDVELRCDPISGHTALYWYRQSLGQGLEFLIYFQGNSAPDKSGLPSDRFSAERTGGSVSTLTIQRTQQEDSAVYLCASSLEREKLFFGSGTQLSVL.

This clonotype was detected many times. The chain recombines TRBV12-3 or TRBV12-4 with TRBJ1-5; D may be TRBD1 (5 bases). This CDR3 spans 12 amino acids. The ends were cut back, 6 bases at V and 7 bases at J, with 10 bases in the middle. The chain's CDR3 is CASSFWDQPQHF. In DNA, the CDR3 is TGTGCCAGCAGCTTCTGGGACCAGCCCCAGCATTTT.

This clonotype was counted only a few times. A much larger clone lies a single base off, so this may be a read error. The rearrangement links TRBV7-2 to TRBJ2-3; the D gene could be TRBD1 or TRBD2 (5 bases each). This CDR3 has 16 residues. Trimming took off 3 bases at V and 4 bases at J, with 17 bases between the two ends. Per germline, CDR1 SGHTA and CDR2 FQGNSA. The CDR3 nucleotides read TGTGCCAGCAGCTTCTGGGCCAGGGCGGGCCCAGATACGCAGTATTTT. Translated, it gives CASSFWARAGPDTQYF.

This clonotype was detected a few times. The chain employs TRBV6-6 and TRBJ1-4; 8 positions agree with TRBD1. The CDR3 is 15 amino acids. V lost 2 bases, J lost 4 bases, and 3 bases stayed unmatched. CDR1 is MNHNY and CDR2 is SVGAGI in the germline V gene (reference sequence). The CDR3 protein is CASSYPGQVNEKLFF. The CDR3 DNA sequence: TGTGCCAGCAGTTACCCGGGACAGGTTAATGAAAAACTGTTTTTT.

This clonotype was found a few times. J is TRBJ1-2 and V is TRBV4-1; D is ambiguous. V was cut by 1 base and J by 9 bases, with 6 bases left in between. CDR1 and CDR2 (germline): MGHRA, YSYEKL. The CDR3 has 11 amino acids. The CDR3, as DNA: TGCGCCAGCAGCCAAGCCGGGAGCTACACCTTC. Translated: CASSQAGSYTF.

This clonotype was detected only a few times. The chain uses TRBV5-1 and TRBJ2-3; 15 bases are a match to TRBD2. This CDR3 is 16 amino acids long. CDR1 SGHRS and CDR2 YFSETQ come from the germline V gene. Germline trimming cut 4 bases from V and 6 bases from J; bases unmatched to any gene: 6. Here the CDR3 reads CASSPGLAGGSDTQYF. The CDR3 nucleotides read TGCGCCAGCAGCCCGGGACTAGCGGGGGGTTCGGATACGCAGTATTTT. Drawing the rest from reference TRBV5-1 and TRBJ2-3, the complete variable domain is KAGVTQTPRYLIKTRGQQVTLSCSPISGHRSVSWYQQTPGQGLQFLFEYFSETQRNKGNFPGRFSGRQFSNSRSEMNVSTLELGDSALYLCASSPGLAGGSDTQYFGPGTRLTVL.

The CDR3 nucleotides read TGTGCCAGCAGTAAACAGTCAGATACGCAGTATTTT. Protein: CASSKQSDTQYF. The chain carries TRBV2 and TRBJ2-3, with D unresolved. Germline loops: CDR1 SNHLY, CDR2 FYNNEI. The CDR3 spans 12 residues. V gave up 5 bases and J gave up 4 bases, with 7 bases separating them.

This clonotype has just a few counts. V and J are TRBV6-2 or TRBV6-3 and TRBJ2-7; 8 nucleotides line up with TRBD2. The CDR3 is 15 amino acids. V lost 6 bases to trimming and J lost 5 bases; unmatched junction nucleotides: 12. CDR1 and CDR2 (germline): MNHEY, SVGEGT. CDR3 amino acids: CASRSAGTRGNEQYF. The CDR3 coding sequence is TGTGCCAGCAGGTCCGCCGGGACTAGAGGCAACGAGCAGTACTTC.